This T cell receptor beta chain originates from a study of Ad26.COV2.S vaccination and SARS-CoV-2 variants. Background on the study: Ad26.COV2.S given intramuscularly, once or twice 56 days apart. General study points: The analyses of TCR breadth and depth may have understated the size of total T cell responses. Breadth of non-spike TCRs did not differ between vaccinees and placebo recipients.

Treatment indicated: about 20 received Ad26.COV2.S at low or high dose, single or two shots; roughly 5 received placebo; per-sample allocation not given. Repertoires come from day 63 after the first vaccine or placebo injection. An adult of 18-55 years in Boston served as donor. With regard to this clone: Its specificity is unknown. Other DNA sequences in the sample encode the same CDR3.

V lost 0 bases to trimming and J lost 2 bases, with 8 bases between them. CDR1 MNHEY and CDR2 SVGAGI come from the germline V gene. CDR3 length: 14 amino acids. TCRdb's copy holds only in-frame clones and misses some; the assay was immunoSEQ multiplex PCR. The table has fewer than 500,000 clones, roughly 90% seen once; the top ten hold more than 9%. The chain has TRBV6-5 and TRBJ2-7; D not certain. The source is a person aged 18 to 65 who received the Ad26.COV2.S COVID-19 vaccine or a placebo. The material sequenced was peripheral blood, taken in a trial of Ad26.COV2.S vaccine versus placebo. CDR3 loop: CASSYSGSTYEQYF. CDR3 sequence (DNA): TGTGCCAGCAGTTACTCGGGAAGTACCTACGAGCAGTACTTC.